This record covers a single T cell receptor (beta chain). Its binding antigen is unknown. Because the CDR3's place on the DNA is in doubt, the DNA is left out and the CDR3 is given as listed by TCRdb. In the germline V gene (reference sequence), CDR1 corresponds to WNHNN and CDR2 to SYGVQD. The CDR3, from cysteine to phenylalanine, totals 13 residues. The method behind the library was the immunoSEQ multiplex PCR assay. A mixture of 60 forward primers for TCR Vbeta segments and 13 reverse primers for TCR Jbeta segments was used in the multiplex PCR. A multiplex PCR assay on genomic DNA amplified the CDR3 region of rearranged TCR beta genes. The amplified TCR beta libraries were sequenced on the Illumina HiSeq System as 87-base-pair reads. Concerning the study's data processing: In a later analysis, 70 million to 95 million unique TCR beta chains were counted across the approximately 670 repertoires, and roughly 10 million of these chains were shared by at least two donors. A nearest-neighbor algorithm error-corrected the raw reads and collapsed the reads into unique sequences, merging closely related sequences to remove PCR and sequencing errors. V, D and J gene segments were assigned by aligning CDR3 sequences to IMGT reference sequences. For a sequence to be retained, a match of at least six nucleotides to both a V gene segment and a J gene segment was required. Rearrangements were called productive when the CDR3 lacked stop codons and stayed in frame with V and J; all others were non-productive. CDR3 was defined according to IMGT convention as the region running from the second conserved V-encoded cysteine to the conserved J-encoded phenylalanine. The earlier analysis of about 560 of the donors excluded any sequence lacking an unambiguous match to a single V gene segment. In an earlier analysis of approximately 500 of the donors, a V segment was called functional when productive rearrangements were above 56.7%, and segregating when the standard deviation between donors exceeded 5%. A statistical classification framework was built for diagnosing cytomegalovirus status from the catalog of TCR beta chain sequences. In a later analysis, V and J genes were assigned by comparing TCR nucleotide sequences against IMGT/GENE-DB human TR gene sequences. Using the TCRdist pipeline, a later analysis assigned CDR3 sequences along with most-parsimonious VDJ recombination scenarios. In a later analysis, each TCR beta chain was defined by its CDR3 amino acid sequence together with its V-gene family, and reads lacking a unique V-gene family were excluded. As a way to deal with suspected cross-contamination and a sequencing artifact, a later analysis dropped roughly 620 nucleotide sequences that were highly shared and had low generation probability. A later analysis calculated a clonal expansion index for each public chain from normalized within-repertoire ranks of inferred template counts. In a later analysis, generation probabilities were computed with a VDJ recombination model fitted to out-of-frame rearrangements, and the resulting probabilities were checked against IGoR. In a later analysis, hypergeometric tests were used to score TCR-TCR, TCR-HLA and TCR-CMV co-occurrence, with a repertoire-size bias correction applied to TCR pairs. A later analysis estimated false discovery rates by permuting HLA or CMV assignments 20 times. A later analysis grouped co-occurring TCRs with DBSCAN, adding TCRdist sequence similarity when clustering within HLA-allele-positive subsets. Repertoires with fewer than 30,000 or more than 120,000 public chains, plus five repertoires with anomalous nucleotide sharing, were excluded from co-occurrence clustering. TCRdb carries this immuneACCESS record with in-frame sequences only. Its versions omit some clonotypes, under half of them owing to an unresolved V gene in the studies checked, with the rest unexplained. The V and J calls and clone size were taken over from that table, and D and trimming were inferred from the DNA. The sample table contains roughly 130,000 clones; only one count was recorded for 74% of them. The ten most abundant clones make up roughly 6.3% of the sample.

The cohort comprised 666 healthy bone marrow donors. At the time of sampling, every cohort member was nominally healthy, though immune exposures that went unrecorded were likely present. The donor tested CMV seropositive, placing the donor among the 310 or so seropositive members of the cohort. Each donor provided a peripheral blood sample, and peripheral blood mononuclear cells were used for TCR beta sequencing. The Qiagen DNeasy Blood Extraction Kit was used to extract genomic DNA from the blood cell samples. This sample was included in a study of cytomegalovirus exposure and HLA in healthy donors (dated by TCRdb to the late 2010s). Regarding the research as a whole: An earlier analysis of some 500 of the donors reported 250 to 350 Gb of sequence data and some 100 million unique TCR beta sequences from about 200 million T cells. Both class I and class II loci were covered by HLA typing, at four-digit resolution. An earlier analysis of 450 to 750 of the donors used high-throughput TCR beta sequencing to judge whether each TCR beta V gene segment behaved as functional or pseudogenic. The later analysis used no new phenotypic data to find candidate immune exposures, relying instead on TCR beta sequences and their occurrence across donors. Of the 350 to 450 genotyped donors, around 81% fell in the genetic ancestry cluster associated with self-reported Caucasian donors. The study combined high-throughput TCR immunosequencing, statistical association of individual TCRs with disease status, and machine learning to predict cytomegalovirus infection status. Roughly 300 gigabases of sequencing data and around 80 million unique TCR sequences made up an early release that covered several hundred HLA-typed donors. All discovery cohort repertoires had been generated using a single sequencing platform. Donor age, sex, ethnicity and CMV serostatus were compiled alongside the repertoire data. In a later analysis, previously published TCR beta repertoires from hundreds of donors were re-analyzed and high-resolution HLA genotyping was added so that TCR occurrence patterns could be studied. Among over 350 genotyped donors of the cohort, an average of approximately 240,000 unique TCR beta nucleotide sequences were sequenced per donor, around a sixth of them non-productive. Along with the approximately 670-subject first cohort, a separate validation cohort of 120 different subjects was used. The aim of the study was to test whether cataloging public T cell receptors could identify signatures of past pathogen exposure. Typing coverage differed by locus: A, B, C, DRB1 and DQB1 were typed in roughly 629-630 donors, DQA1 in 522, DPA1 in 600 to 610, and DPB1 in 400 to 480. Genome-wide SNP genotypes for about 55% of the roughly 670 donors were used in a later genetic analysis, which treated that subset as a discovery cohort. Several DR-DQ haplotypes were handled as single units for association and clustering because linkage in the cohort was strong. The T cell repertoires of 700 or so subjects were profiled by immunosequencing and related to cytomegalovirus serostatus. What the work shows at the level of the full study, not this receptor alone: Most TCR sequences were observed very rarely across donors, whereas some public TCRs were present in many individuals. Broadly in line with IMGT annotations, most TCR beta V segments showed up in productive rearrangements about 87% or about 30% of the time in an earlier analysis of 450 to 750 of the donors. A later analysis associated 15,000 to 20,000 TCR beta sequences with specific HLA alleles at a false discovery rate of 0.05. A later genetic analysis reported fewer N-insertions in productive TCRs among donors in an Asian-associated ancestry cluster than the roughly 720-donor mean. The study listed over 150 TCR beta chains as associated with cytomegalovirus. Three of the identified cytomegalovirus-associated TCR beta chains were confirmed in vitro to be specific for cytomegalovirus antigens. A later analysis found that TCR association rates varied across HLA loci, with DRB1 alleles showing the most associated TCRs and HLA-C alleles the fewest. When HLA alleles, especially DR and DQ, strongly co-occurred, attributing TCR associations to individual alleles was difficult. Linkage disequilibrium might explain the correlated functional status among segregating V segments, but an unknown experimental factor could not be excluded. A cluster of highly shared sequence variants was judged likely to represent a technical artifact of the sequencing pipeline. Roughly uniform sequencing depth across donors was assumed in presence/absence analyses, although this assumption may not hold. In both the original and validation cohorts, the classifier was reported to diagnose cytomegalovirus status with high specificity and sensitivity. V-gene and J-gene trimming of TCR beta chains was associated with a missense DCLRE1C variant in a later genetic analysis, and the association was replicated in an independent cohort. A later analysis found that most CMV-associated TCR beta chains appeared HLA-restricted, with HLA associations seemingly driven largely by CMV exposure. Some IMGT-functional V segments, including TRBV6-2 and TRBV6-3, could not be told apart with the 87-base-pair reads, so those segments were excluded. Fewer than 20 rarely observed V segments, including chromosome 9 orphons, were excluded from the earlier analysis of 550 to 700 of the donors because counts were too low. A later analysis found that HLA-associated TCR beta chains were more clonally expanded and had lower generation probabilities than equally common non-associated chains. Because HLA typing was unavailable for some donors at each locus, only the typed subset was used in association tests. The authors suggested that the approach could potentially be extended to other disease states and immunological phenotypes. A further reported finding was that TCR beta sequences accurately predicted the HLA-A and HLA-B alleles for most subjects in the first cohort. For the cohort, immune exposure information was limited to CMV serostatus. In this cohort, only TCR beta chains were sequenced, and detectable features were limited by the absence of alpha or paired-chain data. According to a later analysis, parvovirus B19, influenza, CMV and Epstein-Barr virus appeared linked to several top co-occurrence clusters.

The rearranged segments are TRBV10-1 and TRBJ1-2. The receptor was isolated from a woman aged 45 to 65 in good health and CMV-seropositive. Sequenced material: PBMCs. Here the CDR3 is given as CASYPCHIYGYTF.